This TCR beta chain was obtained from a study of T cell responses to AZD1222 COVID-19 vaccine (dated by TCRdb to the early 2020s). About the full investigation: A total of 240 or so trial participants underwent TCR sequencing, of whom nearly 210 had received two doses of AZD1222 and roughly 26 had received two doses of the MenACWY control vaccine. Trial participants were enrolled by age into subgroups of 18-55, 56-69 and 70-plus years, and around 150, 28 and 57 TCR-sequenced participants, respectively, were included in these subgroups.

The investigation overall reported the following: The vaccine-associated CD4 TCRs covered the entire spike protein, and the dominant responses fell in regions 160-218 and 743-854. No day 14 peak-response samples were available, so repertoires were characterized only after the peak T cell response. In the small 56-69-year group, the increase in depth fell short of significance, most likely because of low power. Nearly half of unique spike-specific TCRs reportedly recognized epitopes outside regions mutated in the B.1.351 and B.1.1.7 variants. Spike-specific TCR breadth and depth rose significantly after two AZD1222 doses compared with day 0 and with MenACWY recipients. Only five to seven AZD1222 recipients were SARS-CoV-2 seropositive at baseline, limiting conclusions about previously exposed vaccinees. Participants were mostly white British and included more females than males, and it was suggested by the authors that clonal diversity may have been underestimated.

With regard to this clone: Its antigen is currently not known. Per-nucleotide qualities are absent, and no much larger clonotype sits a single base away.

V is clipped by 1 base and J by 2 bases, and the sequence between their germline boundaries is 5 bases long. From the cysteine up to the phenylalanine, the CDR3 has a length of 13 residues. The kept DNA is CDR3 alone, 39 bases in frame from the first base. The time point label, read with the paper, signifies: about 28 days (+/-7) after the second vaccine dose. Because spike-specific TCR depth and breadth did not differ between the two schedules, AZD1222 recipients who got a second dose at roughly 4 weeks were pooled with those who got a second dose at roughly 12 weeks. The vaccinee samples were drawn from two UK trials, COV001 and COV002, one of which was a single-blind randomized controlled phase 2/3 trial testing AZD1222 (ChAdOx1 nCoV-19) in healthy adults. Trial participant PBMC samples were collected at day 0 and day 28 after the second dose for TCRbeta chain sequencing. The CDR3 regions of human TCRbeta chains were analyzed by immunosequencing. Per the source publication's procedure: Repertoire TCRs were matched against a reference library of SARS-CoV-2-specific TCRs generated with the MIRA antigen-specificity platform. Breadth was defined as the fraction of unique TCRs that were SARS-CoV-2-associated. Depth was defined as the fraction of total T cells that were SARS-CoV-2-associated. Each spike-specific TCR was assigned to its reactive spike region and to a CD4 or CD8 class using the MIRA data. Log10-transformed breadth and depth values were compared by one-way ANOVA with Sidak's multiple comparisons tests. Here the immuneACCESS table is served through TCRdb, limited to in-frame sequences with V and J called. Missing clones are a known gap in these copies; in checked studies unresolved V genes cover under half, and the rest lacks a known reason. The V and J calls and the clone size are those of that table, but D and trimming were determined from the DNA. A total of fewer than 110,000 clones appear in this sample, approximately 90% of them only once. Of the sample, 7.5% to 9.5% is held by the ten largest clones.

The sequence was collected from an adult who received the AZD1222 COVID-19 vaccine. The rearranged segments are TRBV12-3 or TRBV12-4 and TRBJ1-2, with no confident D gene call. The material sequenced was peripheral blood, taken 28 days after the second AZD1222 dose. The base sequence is TGTGCCAGCAGTTTAGGCGGGAACTATGGCTACACCTTC. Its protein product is CASSLGGNYGYTF.